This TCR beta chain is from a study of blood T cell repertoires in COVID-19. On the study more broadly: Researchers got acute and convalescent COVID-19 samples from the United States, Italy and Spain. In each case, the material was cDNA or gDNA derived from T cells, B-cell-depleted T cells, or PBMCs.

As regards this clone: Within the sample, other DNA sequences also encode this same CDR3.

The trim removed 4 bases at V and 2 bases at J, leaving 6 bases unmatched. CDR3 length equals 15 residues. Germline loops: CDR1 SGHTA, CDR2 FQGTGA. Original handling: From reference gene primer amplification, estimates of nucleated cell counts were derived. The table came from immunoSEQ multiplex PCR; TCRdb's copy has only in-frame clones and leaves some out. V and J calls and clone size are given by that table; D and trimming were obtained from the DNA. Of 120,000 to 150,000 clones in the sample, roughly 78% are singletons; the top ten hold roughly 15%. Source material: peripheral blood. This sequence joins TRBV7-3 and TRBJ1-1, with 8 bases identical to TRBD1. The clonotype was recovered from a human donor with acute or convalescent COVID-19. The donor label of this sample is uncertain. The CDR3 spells CASSWGTGGNTEAFF. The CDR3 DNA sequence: TGTGCCAGCAGCTGGGGGACAGGTGGCAACACTGAAGCTTTCTTT. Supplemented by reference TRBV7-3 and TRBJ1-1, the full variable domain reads GAGVSQTPSNKVTEKGKYVELRCDPISGHTALYWYRQSLGQGPEFLIYFQGTGAADDSGLPNDRFFAVRPEGSVSTLKIQRTERGDSAVYLCASSWGTGGNTEAFFGQGTRLTVV.